This T cell receptor (beta chain) is from a study of cytomegalovirus exposure and HLA in healthy donors. Study-wide results and caveats: An analysis that came later showed most CMV-associated TCR beta chains appearing HLA-restricted. A later analysis showed HLA-associated TCR beta chains outstripping equally common others in clonal expansion.

Primers: 60 Vbeta forward and 13 Jbeta reverse. Some clones are missing from TCRdb's copy, which holds only in-frame ones; the method was immunoSEQ multiplex PCR. In the table there are roughly 200,000 clones, 80% to 90% of which are singletons. Note on this clone: Its matching antigen is unknown.

This clonotype was obtained from a man aged 30 to 39 in good health and CMV-seronegative. The sequenced sample consisted of PBMCs.

The CDR3 region is CASSQVLFLAGKNNEQFF. CDR3 bases: TGCGCCAGCAGCCAAGTTCTCTTTCTAGCGGGGAAAAACAATGAGCAGTTCTTC. The chain joins TRBV4-3 to TRBJ2-1, with 9 bases fitting TRBD2. CDR1 is LGHNA and CDR2 is YSLEER in the germline V gene. J was trimmed by 5 bases and V by 1 base; bases with no gene match: 12. CDR3 length: 18 amino acids.